The 15 T cell receptor beta chains reported below all come from one sample, sequenced in a study of T cell responses to AZD1222 COVID-19 vaccine. The data were produced by immunoSEQ multiplex PCR, yet TCRdb's version contains in-frame clones alone and is incomplete. The table has about 120,000 clones, about 87% seen once; the top ten hold less than 15%. This specimen was peripheral blood, taken on day 0 of AZD1222 vaccination. The receptors derive from an adult in good health.

The V gene is TRBV5-1, the J gene TRBJ2-5; D is perhaps TRBD1 or TRBD2 (5 bases each). V gave up 4 bases and J gave up 4 bases, with 11 bases separating them. CDR3 length: 13 residues. The V gene's germline CDR1 is SGHRS and CDR2 YFSETQ. This CDR3 is CASSIGTRETQYF. CDR3 nucleotides: TGCGCCAGCAGCATCGGGACGAGAGAGACCCAGTACTTC.

The chain's CDR3 is CASSKPGPGEEKLFF. CDR3 DNA sequence: TGTGCCAGCAGCAAGCCGGGACCTGGGGAGGAAAAACTGTTTTTT. The chain carries TRBV21-1 and TRBJ1-4. TRBV21-1 is tagged as a pseudogene. The CDR3 runs to 15 residues.

V usage is TRBV11-3 and J usage is TRBJ2-2; D not resolved. Germline V gene data show CDR1 as SGHNT and CDR2 as YENEEA. The CDR3 spans 12 residues. Between the trimmed V and J ends, which lost 2 bases and 2 bases, there was a span of 0 bases. The CDR3 reads CASSLNTGELFF. Written as DNA, the CDR3 is TGTGCCAGCAGCTTAAACACCGGGGAGCTGTTTTTT.

This chain links TRBV5-1 with TRBJ1-1, with a possible D match to TRBD1 (5 bases). Germline lookup yields CDR1 SGHRS and CDR2 YFSETQ. V was shortened by 2 bases and J by 2 bases, with 10 bases between the two germline ends. The CDR3 totals 14 residues. The CDR3 protein is CASSFSGPNTEAFF. The CDR3 nucleotides are TGCGCCAGCAGCTTCTCGGGACCCAACACTGAAGCTTTCTTT.

This chain uses TRBV18 with TRBJ1-1; D possibly corresponds to TRBD1 (5 bases). The germline CDR1 and CDR2 sequences are KGHSH and LQKENI. V was cut by 6 bases and J by 7 bases, with 12 bases left in between. CDR3 length: 12 residues. The CDR3 loop is CASSSSGGEAFF. For the CDR3, the DNA is TGTGCCAGCTCCAGCAGCGGGGGTGAAGCTTTCTTT.

This clone was found a few times. V usage is TRBV7-8 and J usage is TRBJ1-1; possibly TRBD1 for D (5 bases). Germline V lookup: CDR1 SGHVS, CDR2 FQNEAQ. CDR3 length equals 15 residues. V lost 4 bases, J lost 3 bases, and 15 bases lay in between. CDR3 nucleotide sequence: TGTGCCAGCAGCTCGGAAGGCGGGGGATACACTGAAGCTTTCTTT. It is translated as CASSSEGGGYTEAFF.

The rearrangement uses TRBV18 and TRBJ1-5; 10 bases align to TRBD1. Germline CDR1 is KGHSH and CDR2 is LQKENI. The CDR3 is 14 amino acids. Trimming cost V 2 bases and J 7 bases; bases outside gene matches: 2. DNA of the CDR3: TGTGCCAGCTCACCATCGGGACAGGGGCAGCCCCAGCATTTT. This encodes CASSPSGQGQPQHF.

The chain uses TRBV11-2 and TRBJ2-2; 7 bases align to TRBD1. Germline V CDR1 and CDR2: SGHAT, FQNNGV. Germline trimming cut 0 bases from V and 0 bases from J; bases unmatched to any gene: 4. The CDR3 covers 17 residues. The DNA of the CDR3 is TGTGCCAGCAGCTTAGAAGTGACAGGGTCGAACACCGGGGAGCTGTTTTTT. It specifies CASSLEVTGSNTGELFF.

The gene calls are TRBV3-1 (or the pseudogene TRBV3-2) and TRBJ2-1; unclear D gene. The V end lost 3 bases, the J end lost 15 bases, and 15 bases lay between the germline ends. Germline loops: CDR1 LGHDT, CDR2 YNNKEL (reference sequence). The CDR3 runs to 12 residues. CDR3 sequence: CASSHARPRAFF. In DNA form, the CDR3 reads TGTGCCAGCAGCCACGCACGTCCCCGGGCGTTCTTC.

The rearrangement joins TRBV27 to TRBJ1-6, with 9 bases aligning to TRBD1. The CDR3 runs 13 residues. Trimming at V came to 6 bases and at J to 10 bases, leaving 4 bases not matched to a gene. Germline V lookup: CDR1 MNHEY, CDR2 SMNVEV (reference sequence). The DNA of the CDR3 is TGTGCCAGCAGGGGGACAGGGCAGTCACCCCTCCACTTT. This gives the protein CASRGTGQSPLHF.

The chain employs TRBV12-2 and TRBJ2-5; the listed D gene, TRBD2, was not tested against the DNA. TRBV12-2 is labeled a pseudogene. The CDR3 sequence is 11 residues long. The CDR3: CASRTPPTQYF. The DNA for the CDR3 is TGTGCAAGTCGAACTCCGCCGACCCAGTACTTC.

CDR3 region: CASSYSRLAVNTGELFF. Here the CDR3 DNA reads TGTGCCAGCAGTTACTCGAGACTAGCGGTGAACACCGGGGAGCTGTTTTTT. This chain joins TRBV6-2 or TRBV6-3 and TRBJ2-2; 9 nucleotides agree with TRBD2. Germline trimming cut 0 bases from V and 1 base from J; bases unmatched to any gene: 3. Germline CDR1 MNHEY, CDR2 SVGEGT. This CDR3 is built from 17 residues.

The chain is built from TRBV5-1 and TRBJ2-5, with D perhaps TRBD1 or TRBD2 (5 bases each). The germline V and J ends were trimmed by 4 bases and 4 bases, with 11 bases remaining between them. Germline assignment: CDR1 SGHRS and CDR2 YFSETQ. The CDR3 loop spans 13 amino acids. The CDR3 sequence is CASSHRDGETQYF. CDR3 DNA sequence: TGCGCCAGCAGCCACCGGGACGGAGAGACCCAGTACTTC.

The chain has TRBV5-4 and TRBJ1-2, with TRBD1 matching over 7 bases. Trimming at V came to 0 bases and at J to 5 bases, leaving 10 bases not matched to a gene. Germline values: CDR1 SGHNT, CDR2 YYREEE (reference sequence). CDR3 length equals 16 residues. CDR3 DNA: TGTGCCAGCAGCTTGGGTGGGACAGCGGGAATTTATGGCTACACCTTC. Its translation is CASSLGGTAGIYGYTF.

J is TRBJ2-6 and V is TRBV5-1; D perhaps matches TRBD2 (5 bases). The V and J ends lost 3 bases and 0 bases respectively, with 7 bases between them. The V gene's germline CDR1 is SGHRS and CDR2 YFSETQ. The CDR3 runs 15 residues. As DNA, the CDR3 is TGCGCCAGCAGCTCCGAGGGCTCTGGGGCCAACGTCCTGACTTTC. Its protein product is CASSSEGSGANVLTF.